This T cell receptor (beta chain) was retrieved from a study of blood T cell repertoires in COVID-19. Study overall: Sites across the United States, Italy and Spain contributed samples from acute and convalescent COVID-19.

V shed 5 bases and J shed 4 bases, with 15 bases lying between them. The CDR3 spans 14 residues. Germline CDR1 is GTSNPN and CDR2 is SVGIG (reference sequence). The protocol was immunoSEQ multiplex PCR, while the TCRdb copy is restricted to in-frame clones and leaves out a portion. The sample contains 190,000 or so clones, 85% to 95% of which appear only once. The sequence came from a man aged 25 to 45 with COVID-19, enrolled during active disease. J is TRBJ1-3 and V is TRBV30; weak D call: TRBD1 (5 bases). Sequencing was performed on peripheral blood. The CDR3 sequence is CAWRGHDNGNTIYF. Written as DNA, the CDR3 is TGTGCCTGGCGTGGACATGATAACGGAAACACCATATATTTT.